Each of the 23 T cell receptor beta chains below was sequenced from the same sample in a study of blood T cell repertoires in COVID-19. Assay used: immunoSEQ multiplex PCR; TCRdb lists only in-frame clones, some missing. Among 200,000 to 300,000 clones listed, roughly 88% were seen once. Sequenced sample: PBMCs or T cells enriched from blood (not recorded which). These receptors were taken from a woman between 40 and 55 years old who had been exposed to COVID-19.

V is TRBV15 and J is TRBJ1-2; D gene unclear. The CDR3 sequence is 11 residues long. Germline-derived CDR1 and CDR2 are LNHNV and YYDKDF (reference sequence). V lost 5 bases to trimming and J lost 8 bases, with 9 bases between them. CDR3 DNA: TGTGCCACCAGCCCATACCGGGGCTACACCTTC. Translation: CATSPYRGYTF.

The J gene is TRBJ1-2, the V gene TRBV25-1; TRBD1 matches 8 bases. Germline trimming cut 6 bases from V and 7 bases from J; bases unmatched to any gene: 7. This CDR3 has 13 residues. Germline CDR1 MGHDK, CDR2 SYGVNS. As DNA, the CDR3 is TGTGCCAGCAGCTTCAGGGGGCGAGGTGGCTACACCTTC. This gives the protein CASSFRGRGGYTF.

A word on this clone: Sequence at one end of the junction differs from germline and may be a read error. The V gene is TRBV5-1, the J gene TRBJ2-1, with D possibly TRBD2 on 6 matching bases. This CDR3 has 13 amino acids. Per germline, CDR1 SGHRS and CDR2 YFSETQ. The CDR3 bases are TGTGCCAGCAGCCCGTGGGTGGGAGGTGAGCAGTTCTTC. Translation gives CASSPWVGGEQFF.

This sequence joins TRBV4-3 and TRBJ2-7, with D perhaps TRBD2 (6 bases). Trimming took off 1 base at V and 2 bases at J, with 12 bases between the two ends. The CDR3 loop spans 15 amino acids. CDR1 and CDR2 from the germline V gene are LGHNA and YSLEER. The CDR3, as DNA: TGCGCCAGCAGCCAAGCGGCGGGGACCACCTACGAGCAGTACTTC. Translation: CASSQAAGTTYEQYF.

The V gene is TRBV10-3, the J gene TRBJ1-2, with D possibly TRBD1 on 6 matching bases. The V gene's germline CDR1 is ENHRY and CDR2 SYGVKD. V dropped 10 bases and J dropped 4 bases, with 13 bases sitting between them. The CDR3 totals 12 residues. The CDR3 sequence: CATQTGFYGYTF. The CDR3 DNA reads as TGTGCCACCCAGACAGGATTCTATGGCTACACCTTC.

The chain joins TRBV6-5 to TRBJ1-2; 7 bases are a match to TRBD1. Germline values: CDR1 MNHEY, CDR2 SVGAGI. The CDR3 is made up of 14 amino acids. V lost 10 bases to trimming and J lost 4 bases; unmatched junction nucleotides: 12. For the CDR3, the DNA is TGTGCCACCAAACCCAGGGGGGCGAGCTATGGCTACACCTTC. Translation gives CATKPRGASYGYTF.

The rearrangement uses TRBV4-3 and TRBJ2-7; no reliable D call. Germline CDR1 LGHNA, CDR2 YSLEER. Trimming removed 0 bases from V and 12 bases from J, with 12 bases in between. The CDR3 is 12 amino acids. This CDR3 reads CASSQDDLGPYV. The CDR3 bases are TGCGCCAGCAGCCAAGATGATCTGGGCCCGTACGTC.

The V gene is TRBV5-6, the J gene TRBJ2-3; a weak D match, TRBD1 (5 bases). The CDR3 consists of 16 residues. Looked up from germline, CDR1 is SGHDT and CDR2 is YYEEEE. The V gene lost 3 bases and the J gene lost 0 bases, with 14 bases spanning the gap. CDR3 protein: CASSSTVISSTDTQYF. In nucleotides, the CDR3 is TGTGCCAGCAGCTCGACAGTAATCTCTAGCACAGATACGCAGTATTTT.

V is TRBV19 and J is TRBJ1-1, with a weak D call TRBD1 (6 bases). V lost 5 bases and J lost 5, with 15 bases in between. The CDR3 has 14 residues. Germline CDR1 is LNHDA and CDR2 is SQIVND (reference sequence). The CDR3 loop is CASSAHTGWTEAFF. The CDR3 DNA reads as TGTGCCAGTAGTGCACACACAGGGTGGACTGAAGCTTTCTTT.

The V gene is TRBV3-1 (or the pseudogene TRBV3-2), the J gene TRBJ1-2, with 12 positions matching TRBD1. V lost 9 bases and J lost 8; bases outside the gene matches: 10. In germline, CDR1 is LGHDT, CDR2 YNNKEL (reference sequence). The CDR3 length is 14 residues. The CDR3 DNA sequence: TGTGCCAGTAACCGGGACAGGGGGCCGGGGGGCTACACCTTC. Amino acid sequence: CASNRDRGPGGYTF.

The V gene is TRBV18, the J gene TRBJ2-5; 8 positions agree with TRBD1. V was clipped by 6 bases and J by 5 bases; unmatched bases: 11. The CDR3 totals 15 residues. CDR1 and CDR2 from the germline V gene are KGHSH and LQKENI. For the CDR3, the DNA is TGTGCCAGCTCCAGCCGCAGGGGGCGCGGTGAGACCCAGTACTTC. Translation: CASSSRRGRGETQYF.

V usage is TRBV6-5 and J usage is TRBJ1-5, with D unresolved. This CDR3 region has 14 residues. V dropped 0 bases and J dropped 5 bases, with 8 bases sitting between them. Germline V gene sequence: CDR1 MNHEY, CDR2 SVGAGI. The CDR3 sequence: CASSYSRVDQPQHF. CDR3 in DNA: TGTGCCAGCAGTTACTCGAGGGTAGATCAGCCCCAGCATTTT.

On this clone: A junction end diverges from the germline sequence, so it may reflect a read error. CDR3 sequence: CASSLGTFGEKLFF. CDR3 DNA sequence: TGTGCCAGCAGCTTGGGGACATTCGGCGAAAAACTGTTTTTT. The J gene is TRBJ1-4, the V gene TRBV5-1, with D possibly matching TRBD1 (6 bases). The germline CDR1 and CDR2 sequences are SGHRS and YFSETQ. The CDR3 spans 14 residues.

The rearrangement uses TRBV14 and TRBJ2-1; TRBD2 agrees at 10 bases. This CDR3 has 15 residues. Trimming removed 4 bases from V and 6 bases from J; junction bases left unmatched: 6. Germline V gene data show CDR1 as SGHDN and CDR2 as FVKESK. In nucleotides, the CDR3 is TGTGCCAGCAGCCCGATTAGCGGGAGGCCCAATGAGCAGTTCTTC. It codes for CASSPISGRPNEQFF.

This clone has more than one count but fewer than ten. This chain connects TRBV6-5 to TRBJ1-1; 7 bases fit TRBD1. The germline V gene has CDR1 MNHEY and CDR2 SVGAGI. The CDR3 totals 15 residues. V was clipped by 8 bases and J by 1 base; unmatched bases: 10. The CDR3 sequence: CASYPYRQGNTEAFF. The CDR3 nucleotides read TGTGCCAGCTACCCCTACAGACAGGGGAACACTGAAGCTTTCTTT.

The chain carries TRBV2 and TRBJ1-5; 10 bases line up with TRBD1. V lost 2 bases and J lost 5; bases outside the gene matches: 3. Germline CDR1 SNHLY, CDR2 FYNNEI. The CDR3 extends over 15 amino acids. CDR3 DNA sequence: TGTGCCAGCAGTGAACGGACAGGGGGGTATCAGCCCCAGCATTTT. Its protein is CASSERTGGYQPQHF.

The genes are TRBV19 and TRBJ1-5, with D tentatively TRBD1 (6 bases). V was pared by 7 bases and J by 4 bases, with 17 bases between. CDR3 length equals 15 residues. From germline, CDR1 is LNHDA and CDR2 SQIVND (reference sequence). This chain's CDR3 is CASTPTGLGNQPQHF. CDR3 in DNA: TGTGCCAGTACCCCGACAGGACTGGGGAATCAGCCCCAGCATTTT. Variable domain in full (rest from reference TRBV19 and TRBJ1-5): DGGITQSPKYLFRKEGQNVTLSCEQNLNHDAMYWYRQDPGQGLRLIYYSQIVNDFQKGDIAEGYSVSREKKESFPLTVTSAQKNPTAFYLCASTPTGLGNQPQHFGDGTRLSIL.

DNA of the CDR3: TGTGCCACCCTACCCACTAGCGGGAGCTCCTACAATGAGCAGTTCTTC. Translating it yields CATLPTSGSSYNEQFF. The V gene is TRBV15, the J gene TRBJ2-1; 11 bases line up with TRBD2. The CDR3 covers 16 residues. CDR1 and CDR2 (germline): LNHNV, YYDKDF (reference sequence). Trimming cost V 8 bases and J 0 bases; bases outside gene matches: 6.

The chain employs TRBV2 and TRBJ2-5; TRBD2 is a possible D gene (5 bases). Looked up from germline, CDR1 is SNHLY and CDR2 is FYNNEI. V lost 4 bases and J lost 1, with 7 bases in between. This CDR3 is 13 amino acids long. Written as DNA, the CDR3 is TGTGCCAGCAGTGGAGGGCTCCAAGAGACCCAGTACTTC. It translates to CASSGGLQETQYF. Looking up the rest from reference TRBV2 and TRBJ2-5 gives the full variable domain: EPEVTQTPSHQVTQMGQEVILRCVPISNHLYFYWYRQILGQKVEFLVSFYNNEISEKSEIFDDQFSVERPDGSNFTLKIRSTKLEDSAMYFCASSGGLQETQYFGPGTRLLVL.

The chain recombines TRBV2 with TRBJ2-7; perhaps TRBD1 as D (6 bases). The CDR3 is 13 residues long. Trimming pared 8 bases from V and 2 bases from J, leaving 13 bases between. Germline loops: CDR1 SNHLY, CDR2 FYNNEI. The CDR3 DNA is TGTGCCAGCTCTGGGGACACAGCCTACGAGCAGTACTTC. Translation gives CASSGDTAYEQYF. The variable domain in full, with the rest retrieved from reference TRBV2 and TRBJ2-7, is EPEVTQTPSHQVTQMGQEVILRCVPISNHLYFYWYRQILGQKVEFLVSFYNNEISEKSEIFDDQFSVERPDGSNFTLKIRSTKLEDSAMYFCASSGDTAYEQYFGPGTRLTVT.

The chain has TRBV28 and TRBJ2-5; 7 bases map to TRBD1. V shed 11 bases and J 2 bases; nucleotides not matched to a gene: 14. The CDR3 runs to 15 residues. The V gene's germline CDR1 is MDHEN and CDR2 SYDVKM. The CDR3 coding sequence is TGTGCCTCATACTCGATCGGGACAGATCAAGAGACCCAGTACTTC. Residues: CASYSIGTDQETQYF.

In this sample, this clone turned up a few times. V and J are TRBV15 and TRBJ1-6, with 7 bases identical to TRBD1. The CDR3 is made up of 16 amino acids. V shed 1 base and J 7 bases; nucleotides not matched to a gene: 7. Germline CDR1 LNHNV, CDR2 YYDKDF (reference sequence). CDR3 sequence reads: CATSRGAGTANSPLHF. For the CDR3, the DNA is TGTGCCACCAGCAGAGGTGCTGGGACAGCGAATTCACCCCTCCACTTT.

The J gene is TRBJ1-1, the V gene TRBV19; 7 bases match TRBD1. This CDR3 has 13 amino acids. J gave up 3 bases and V 5 bases, and 3 bases lay outside the gene matches. Germline V gene lookup returns CDR1 LNHDA and CDR2 SQIVND (reference sequence). The CDR3 sequence is CASSEDRDTEAFF. CDR3 in DNA: TGTGCCAGTAGTGAAGACAGGGACACTGAAGCTTTCTTT.